A selection of T cell receptor beta chains follows, all from one sample in a study of T cell responses to AZD1222 COVID-19 vaccine. The table came from immunoSEQ multiplex PCR; TCRdb's copy has only in-frame clones and leaves some out. The table shows 95,000 to 150,000 clones, with 75% to 90% occurring only once. Sequenced here: peripheral blood, sampled on day 0 of AZD1222 vaccination. Receptors were obtained from an adult in good health. Both conserved end residues are part of each CDR3. The order of the fields is D gene, J gene, clone size, V gene, CDR3 protein, CDR3 DNA. The D gene is left open where the match is weak. Expanded clones are given a class, and other clones once, few, many or no size at all.

d_gene: NA; j_gene: TRBJ2-7; abundance: NA; v_gene: TRBV14; CDR3aa: CASSPRTYSEQYF; CDR3nt: TGTGCCAGCAGCCCCCGGACATATTCGGAGCAGTACTTC
d_gene: TRBD1; j_gene: TRBJ1-6; abundance: NA; v_gene: TRBV6-1; CDR3aa: CASSEATGGYSPLHF; CDR3nt: TGTGCCAGCAGTGAAGCGACAGGGGGTTATTCACCCCTCCACTTT
d_gene: NA; j_gene: TRBJ2-2; abundance: NA; v_gene: TRBV2; CDR3aa: CASSPGKNTGELFF; CDR3nt: TGTGCCAGCAGCCCTGGGAAGAACACCGGGGAGCTGTTTTTT
d_gene: NA; j_gene: TRBJ1-6; abundance: NA; v_gene: TRBV19; CDR3aa: CASSAGPHGNSPLHF; CDR3nt: TGTGCCAGTAGTGCGGGTCCCCATGGTAATTCACCCCTCCACTTT
d_gene: NA; j_gene: TRBJ2-2; abundance: NA; v_gene: TRBV6-5; CDR3aa: CASSYSSGMAGELFF; CDR3nt: TGTGCCAGCAGTTACTCGTCAGGGATGGCCGGGGAGCTGTTTTTT
d_gene: NA; j_gene: TRBJ1-1; abundance: NA; v_gene: TRBV19; CDR3aa: CASSQQNTEAFF; CDR3nt: TGTGCCAGTAGTCAACAAAACACTGAAGCTTTCTTT
d_gene: NA; j_gene: TRBJ2-2; abundance: NA; v_gene: TRBV2; CDR3aa: CASSEFEPFNTGELFF; CDR3nt: TGTGCCAGCAGTGAATTCGAACCCTTTAACACCGGGGAGCTGTTTTTT
d_gene: TRBD1; j_gene: TRBJ1-1; abundance: NA; v_gene: TRBV4-2; CDR3aa: CASSRRGQGDTEAFF; CDR3nt: TGTGCCAGCAGCCGCCGGGGACAGGGCGACACTGAAGCTTTCTTT
d_gene: TRBD1; j_gene: TRBJ1-1; abundance: NA; v_gene: TRBV29-1; CDR3aa: CSVAGQLEAFF; CDR3nt: TGCAGCGTTGCGGGACAGCTGGAAGCTTTCTTT
d_gene: NA; j_gene: TRBJ2-7; abundance: NA; v_gene: TRBV11-3; CDR3aa: CASSLYEQYF; CDR3nt: TGTGCCAGCAGCTTATACGAGCAGTACTTC
d_gene: NA; j_gene: TRBJ1-3; abundance: NA; v_gene: TRBV18; CDR3aa: CASSPPSGFSGNTIYF; CDR3nt: TGTGCCAGCTCACCACCGTCAGGATTCTCTGGAAACACCATATATTTT
d_gene: NA; j_gene: TRBJ1-6; abundance: NA; v_gene: TRBV3-1/TRBV3-2; CDR3aa: CASSQVEGGSPLHF; CDR3nt: TGTGCCAGCAGCCAAGTGGAAGGTGGTTCACCCCTCCACTTT
d_gene: NA; j_gene: TRBJ2-1; abundance: NA; v_gene: TRBV12-5; CDR3aa: CASGLFKQGYNEQFF; CDR3nt: TGTGCTAGTGGTTTGTTCAAACAGGGTTACAATGAGCAGTTCTTC
d_gene: NA; j_gene: TRBJ1-2; abundance: NA; v_gene: TRBV5-4; CDR3aa: CASSSGTSNYGYTF; CDR3nt: TGTGCCAGCAGCTCAGGGACCTCGAATTATGGCTACACCTTC
d_gene: NA; j_gene: TRBJ1-2; abundance: NA; v_gene: TRBV24-1; CDR3aa: CATSQGNGYGYTF; CDR3nt: TGTGCCACCAGCCAGGGGAACGGCTATGGCTACACCTTC
d_gene: NA; j_gene: TRBJ2-5; abundance: few; v_gene: TRBV18; CDR3aa: CASSPPAMQETQYF; CDR3nt: TGTGCCAGCTCACCACCAGCCATGCAAGAGACCCAGTACTTC
d_gene: TRBD2; j_gene: TRBJ2-3; abundance: NA; v_gene: TRBV9; CDR3aa: CASSVAGLAGTDTQYF; CDR3nt: TGTGCCAGCAGCGTGGCGGGACTAGCGGGAACAGATACGCAGTATTTT
d_gene: TRBD1; j_gene: TRBJ1-2; abundance: NA; v_gene: TRBV5-1; CDR3aa: CASSPGTGIYGYTF; CDR3nt: TGCGCCAGCAGCCCAGGGACAGGGATCTATGGCTACACCTTC
d_gene: NA; j_gene: TRBJ2-5; abundance: NA; v_gene: TRBV9; CDR3aa: CASSVGGQETQYF; CDR3nt: TGTGCCAGCAGCGTGGGAGGCCAAGAGACCCAGTACTTC
d_gene: NA; j_gene: TRBJ1-5; abundance: NA; v_gene: TRBV11-2; CDR3aa: CASSMTVDQPQHF; CDR3nt: TGTGCCAGCAGCATGACAGTCGATCAGCCCCAGCATTTT
d_gene: NA; j_gene: TRBJ2-7; abundance: NA; v_gene: TRBV28; CDR3aa: CASVTENYEQYF; CDR3nt: TGTGCCAGTGTTACAGAGAACTACGAGCAGTACTTC
d_gene: NA; j_gene: TRBJ2-7; abundance: NA; v_gene: TRBV7-2; CDR3aa: CASSLAPFGTYEQYF; CDR3nt: TGTGCCAGCAGCTTAGCTCCGTTCGGGACATACGAGCAGTACTTC
d_gene: TRBD2; j_gene: TRBJ2-4; abundance: NA; v_gene: TRBV6-2/TRBV6-3; CDR3aa: CASSPWTSGRGVKNIQYF; CDR3nt: TGTGCCAGCAGTCCCTGGACTAGCGGGAGGGGAGTCAAAAACATTCAGTACTTC
d_gene: NA; j_gene: TRBJ1-4; abundance: NA; v_gene: TRBV15; CDR3aa: CATSSTRGGSNEKLFF; CDR3nt: TGTGCCACCAGCAGCACCCGGGGAGGTAGTAATGAAAAACTGTTTTTT
d_gene: NA; j_gene: TRBJ1-5; abundance: NA; v_gene: TRBV12-3/TRBV12-4; CDR3aa: CAISFAHHQPQHF; CDR3nt: TGTGCCATCTCTTTTGCCCACCATCAGCCCCAGCATTTT
d_gene: NA; j_gene: TRBJ1-6; abundance: NA; v_gene: TRBV30; CDR3aa: CAWSEVRGLLNSPLHF; CDR3nt: TGTGCCTGGAGTGAGGTCAGGGGACTTCTAAATTCACCCCTCCACTTT
d_gene: NA; j_gene: TRBJ1-1; abundance: NA; v_gene: TRBV29-1; CDR3aa: CSVHGAGEIEAFF; CDR3nt: TGCAGCGTTCACGGGGCGGGGGAAATTGAAGCTTTCTTT
d_gene: NA; j_gene: TRBJ2-1; abundance: NA; v_gene: TRBV6-1; CDR3aa: CASSEGGYSYNEQFF; CDR3nt: TGTGCCAGCAGTGAGGGGGGCTACTCCTACAATGAGCAGTTCTTC
d_gene: NA; j_gene: TRBJ1-5; abundance: NA; v_gene: TRBV6-2/TRBV6-3; CDR3aa: CASSRGGGNQPQHF; CDR3nt: TGTGCCAGCAGCCGGGGCGGGGGCAATCAGCCCCAGCATTTT
d_gene: TRBD1; j_gene: TRBJ1-2; abundance: NA; v_gene: TRBV18; CDR3aa: CASSPREQGLDGYTF; CDR3nt: TGTGCCAGCTCGCCCCGGGAACAGGGGTTGGATGGCTACACCTTC
d_gene: TRBD2; j_gene: TRBJ2-7; abundance: NA; v_gene: TRBV14; CDR3aa: CASSKQLAGEQYF; CDR3nt: TGTGCCAGCAGCAAACAGCTAGCGGGCGAGCAGTACTTC
d_gene: TRBD2; j_gene: TRBJ2-7; abundance: NA; v_gene: TRBV2; CDR3aa: CASIRLAGVSYEQYF; CDR3nt: TGTGCCAGCATACGACTAGCGGGAGTATCCTACGAGCAGTACTTC
d_gene: NA; j_gene: TRBJ2-6; abundance: NA; v_gene: TRBV4-2; CDR3aa: CASSQDVRAGANVLTF; CDR3nt: TGTGCCAGCAGCCAAGATGTCCGGGCTGGGGCCAACGTCCTGACTTTC
d_gene: NA; j_gene: TRBJ2-7; abundance: NA; v_gene: TRBV28; CDR3aa: CASRIRSSYEQYF; CDR3nt: TGTGCCAGCAGGATCAGAAGTAGTTACGAGCAGTACTTC
d_gene: TRBD1; j_gene: TRBJ2-2; abundance: NA; v_gene: TRBV19; CDR3aa: CASRWDRFTGELFF; CDR3nt: TGTGCCAGTAGATGGGACAGATTCACCGGGGAGCTGTTTTTT
d_gene: NA; j_gene: TRBJ1-5; abundance: NA; v_gene: TRBV2; CDR3aa: CASQTGNQPQHF; CDR3nt: TGTGCCAGCCAGACGGGGAATCAGCCCCAGCATTTT
d_gene: TRBD1; j_gene: TRBJ1-6; abundance: NA; v_gene: TRBV19; CDR3aa: CASSSEPPGTGVRGSPLHF; CDR3nt: TGTGCCAGTAGTAGCGAACCCCCCGGGACAGGGGTACGCGGTTCACCCCTCCACTTT
d_gene: TRBD1; j_gene: TRBJ1-3; abundance: NA; v_gene: TRBV11-2; CDR3aa: CASSHHRGSGNTIYF; CDR3nt: TGTGCCAGCAGCCATCACAGGGGGTCTGGAAACACCATATATTTT
d_gene: NA; j_gene: TRBJ2-2; abundance: NA; v_gene: TRBV6-5; CDR3aa: CASISSNTGELFF; CDR3nt: TGTGCCAGCATAAGCTCGAACACCGGGGAGCTGTTTTTT
d_gene: NA; j_gene: TRBJ2-4; abundance: NA; v_gene: TRBV6-5; CDR3aa: CASSYSVSYPVQYF; CDR3nt: TGTGCCAGCAGTTACTCGGTTAGTTATCCCGTTCAGTACTTC
d_gene: NA; j_gene: TRBJ2-4; abundance: once; v_gene: TRBV9; CDR3aa: CASSPGWARSKNIQYF; CDR3nt: TGTGCCAGCAGCCCCGGGTGGGCCAGGTCCAAAAACATTCAGTACTTC
d_gene: NA; j_gene: TRBJ1-5; abundance: NA; v_gene: TRBV10-3; CDR3aa: CAISAERQPQHF; CDR3nt: TGTGCCATCAGTGCGGAGCGTCAGCCCCAGCATTTT
d_gene: TRBD2; j_gene: TRBJ2-7; abundance: NA; v_gene: TRBV24-1; CDR3aa: CATFWRGATSGSYEQYF; CDR3nt: TGTGCCACTTTCTGGAGGGGAGCGACTAGCGGGAGTTACGAGCAGTACTTC
d_gene: NA; j_gene: TRBJ2-1; abundance: NA; v_gene: TRBV12-2; CDR3aa: CASRTGTAYNEQFF; CDR3nt: TGTGCAAGTCGCACAGGGACAGCTTACAATGAGCAGTTCTTC
d_gene: TRBD1; j_gene: TRBJ1-1; abundance: NA; v_gene: TRBV3-1/TRBV3-2; CDR3aa: CASSTPPGGKAFF; CDR3nt: TGTGCCAGCAGCACCCCCCCAGGGGGCAAAGCTTTCTTT
d_gene: NA; j_gene: TRBJ1-4; abundance: NA; v_gene: TRBV5-1; CDR3aa: CASSIGQFWSNEKLFF; CDR3nt: TGCGCCAGCAGCATAGGACAGTTTTGGTCTAATGAAAAACTGTTTTTT
d_gene: NA; j_gene: TRBJ2-3; abundance: few; v_gene: TRBV6-5; CDR3aa: CASSYRTDYTDTQYF; CDR3nt: TGTGCCAGCAGTTACAGGACAGACTACACAGATACGCAGTATTTT
d_gene: NA; j_gene: TRBJ2-7; abundance: NA; v_gene: TRBV6-5; CDR3aa: CATLGTYEQYF; CDR3nt: TGTGCCACCTTAGGCACCTACGAGCAGTACTTC
d_gene: NA; j_gene: TRBJ1-2; abundance: once; v_gene: TRBV18; CDR3aa: CASSPPVQGDYGYTF; CDR3nt: TGTGCCAGCTCACCACCGGTGCAGGGTGACTATGGCTACACCTTC
d_gene: NA; j_gene: TRBJ2-7; abundance: NA; v_gene: TRBV18; CDR3aa: CASSPQGRPYEQYF; CDR3nt: TGTGCCAGCTCACCCCAGGGGCGACCCTACGAGCAGTACTTC
d_gene: TRBD2; j_gene: TRBJ2-5; abundance: NA; v_gene: TRBV19; CDR3aa: CASSTRTSGRRETQYF; CDR3nt: TGTGCCAGTAGTACCCGGACTAGCGGGAGGAGGGAGACCCAGTACTTC
d_gene: NA; j_gene: TRBJ2-1; abundance: NA; v_gene: TRBV5-6; CDR3aa: CASSVYNEQFF; CDR3nt: TGTGCCAGCAGCGTTTACAATGAGCAGTTCTTC
d_gene: NA; j_gene: TRBJ1-6; abundance: NA; v_gene: TRBV7-2; CDR3aa: CASTLSSRENSPLHF; CDR3nt: TGTGCCAGCACCCTGTCGTCCCGGGAGAATTCACCCCTCCACTTT
d_gene: TRBD1; j_gene: TRBJ2-5; abundance: NA; v_gene: TRBV7-2; CDR3aa: CATGRDSLQETQYF; CDR3nt: TGTGCCACCGGCCGGGACAGCCTACAAGAGACCCAGTACTTC
d_gene: TRBD1; j_gene: TRBJ2-7; abundance: NA; v_gene: TRBV19; CDR3aa: CASTDRATSYEQYF; CDR3nt: TGTGCCAGTACTGACAGGGCCACCTCCTACGAGCAGTACTTC
d_gene: NA; j_gene: TRBJ2-7; abundance: NA; v_gene: TRBV4-1; CDR3aa: CASSQWGYGSEQYF; CDR3nt: TGCGCCAGCAGCCAATGGGGGTACGGGTCCGAGCAGTACTTC
d_gene: NA; j_gene: TRBJ1-1; abundance: NA; v_gene: TRBV3-1/TRBV3-2; CDR3aa: CASSQAGSEAFF; CDR3nt: TGTGCCAGCAGCCAAGCGGGATCTGAAGCTTTCTTT